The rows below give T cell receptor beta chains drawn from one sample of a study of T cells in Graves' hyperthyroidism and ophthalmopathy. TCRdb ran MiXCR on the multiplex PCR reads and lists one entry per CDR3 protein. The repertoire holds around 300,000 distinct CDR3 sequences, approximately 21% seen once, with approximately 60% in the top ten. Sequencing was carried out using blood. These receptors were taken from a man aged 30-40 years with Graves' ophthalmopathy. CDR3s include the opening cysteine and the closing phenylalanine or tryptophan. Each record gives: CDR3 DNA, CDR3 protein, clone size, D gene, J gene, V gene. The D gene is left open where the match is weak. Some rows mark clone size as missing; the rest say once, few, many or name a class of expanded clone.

CDR3 DNA: TGTGCCAGCAGCGGAACAGGTCGGGAGCAGTACTTC
CDR3 protein: CASSGTGREQYF
clone size: -
D gene: -
J gene: TRBJ2-7
V gene: TRBV6-1

CDR3 DNA: TGTGCCAGCAGTACCACGACAGGAGCCTACGAGCAGTACTTC
CDR3 protein: CASSTTTGAYEQYF
clone size: -
D gene: -
J gene: TRBJ2-7
V gene: TRBV27

CDR3 DNA: TGTGCCAGCAGCTTTCGAGGGAGGGCGGTAGATACGCAGTATTTT
CDR3 protein: CASSFRGRAVDTQYF
clone size: many
D gene: TRBD2
J gene: TRBJ2-3
V gene: TRBV7-8

CDR3 DNA: TGTGCCAGCAGCCCGGGGACAGGGGGCTGGCAGCCCCAGCATTTT
CDR3 protein: CASSPGTGGWQPQHF
clone size: -
D gene: TRBD1
J gene: TRBJ1-5
V gene: TRBV5-8

CDR3 DNA: TGTGCCAGCAGTGAAGCTCGGGACAGGTCGTTCGATACGCAGTATTTT
CDR3 protein: CASSEARDRSFDTQYF
clone size: many
D gene: TRBD1
J gene: TRBJ2-3
V gene: TRBV6-1

CDR3 DNA: TGTGCCAGCAGCTTAGTTGGCGACAAAAACATTCAGTACTTC
CDR3 protein: CASSLVGDKNIQYF
clone size: -
D gene: -
J gene: TRBJ2-4
V gene: TRBV11-1

CDR3 DNA: TGTGCCAGCAGGGACAGGGGGTACACTGAAGCTTTCTTT
CDR3 protein: CASRDRGYTEAFF
clone size: -
D gene: TRBD1
J gene: TRBJ1-1
V gene: TRBV2

CDR3 DNA: TGTGCCAGCAGTTTCGTCGGTGGGTTTACAGATACGCAGTATTTT
CDR3 protein: CASSFVGGFTDTQYF
clone size: -
D gene: -
J gene: TRBJ2-3
V gene: TRBV27

CDR3 DNA: TGTGCCTATACCCGGACGGGCACTGAAGCTTTCTTT
CDR3 protein: CAYTRTGTEAFF
clone size: many
D gene: -
J gene: TRBJ1-1
V gene: TRBV30

CDR3 DNA: TGTGCCAGCAGTTTGACGCTAACGGGGACTGAAGCTTTCTTT
CDR3 protein: CASSLTLTGTEAFF
clone size: -
D gene: -
J gene: TRBJ1-1
V gene: TRBV12-3/TRBV12-4

CDR3 DNA: TGTGCCAGCAGTGAACCCGGGTACACTGAAGCTTTCTTT
CDR3 protein: CASSEPGYTEAFF
clone size: -
D gene: -
J gene: TRBJ1-1
V gene: TRBV6-1

CDR3 DNA: TGCAGTGCTGACAGGGACGCCAATGAGCAGTTCTTC
CDR3 protein: CSADRDANEQFF
clone size: -
D gene: TRBD1
J gene: TRBJ2-1
V gene: TRBV20-1

CDR3 DNA: TGTGCCAGTAGTATAGCGCGGTTAGGTCCGCTAGCCAAAAACATTCAGTACTTC
CDR3 protein: CASSIARLGPLAKNIQYF
clone size: few
D gene: -
J gene: TRBJ2-4
V gene: TRBV19

CDR3 DNA: TGTGCCTGGAGAGAGGACAGGGAGGCTCAGCCCCAGCATTTT
CDR3 protein: CAWREDREAQPQHF
clone size: many
D gene: TRBD1
J gene: TRBJ1-5
V gene: TRBV30

CDR3 DNA: TGTGCCAGCAGCTCGGAGGGGGGGGACATTCAGTACTTC
CDR3 protein: CASSSEGGDIQYF
clone size: -
D gene: -
J gene: TRBJ2-4
V gene: TRBV7-9

CDR3 DNA: TGTGCCAGCACCATAAGGGGGCACCTCGGGCCTAATGAGCAGTTCTTC
CDR3 protein: CASTIRGHLGPNEQFF
clone size: many
D gene: TRBD1
J gene: TRBJ2-1
V gene: TRBV11-2

CDR3 DNA: TGCAGCGTTGGGACGGACCGCGTGAACACTGAAGCTTTCTTT
CDR3 protein: CSVGTDRVNTEAFF
clone size: -
D gene: -
J gene: TRBJ1-1
V gene: TRBV29-1

CDR3 DNA: TGCAGTCCATCTTCAGTAGCGTATACCTACAATGAGCAGTTCTTC
CDR3 protein: CSPSSVAYTYNEQFF
clone size: few
D gene: -
J gene: TRBJ2-1
V gene: TRBV20-1

CDR3 DNA: TGTGCCAGCAGGAAAGACAGGGTGATGAGAGAGACCCAGTACTTC
CDR3 protein: CASRKDRVMRETQYF
clone size: many
D gene: TRBD1
J gene: TRBJ2-5
V gene: TRBV28

CDR3 DNA: TGTGCCAGCAGTTCGACAGGATCAAATGAAAAACTGTTTTTT
CDR3 protein: CASSSTGSNEKLFF
clone size: many
D gene: -
J gene: TRBJ1-4
V gene: TRBV28